The 3 T cell receptor beta chains below all came from one sample that was sequenced in a study of post-analysis software for immune sequencing data. The antigens for these receptors are not known. TCR beta libraries were prepared from cDNA with unique molecular identifiers. In TCRdb, the PCR reads were re-called with MiXCR into one record per CDR3 protein. This sample carries about 820,000 distinct CDR3 sequences, approximately 53% of them seen once, and the ten largest clones take about 4.5%. Whole-study results and caveats: Relative to controls, patients had five TRBV segments at higher frequency, with TRBV5-6, TRBV5-1 and TRBV20-1 among these.

Sequenced: blood. Receptors were obtained from a girl aged 5 to 17 with multiple sclerosis.

The chain combines TRBV5-1 with TRBJ2-7; 14 nucleotides agree with TRBD2. Trimming cost V 6 bases and J 2 bases; bases outside gene matches: 4. CDR3 length: 15 amino acids. Germline-derived CDR1 and CDR2 are SGHRS and YFSETQ. The DNA for the CDR3 is TGCGCCAGCACCGGGACTAGCGGGGGACCCTACGAGCAGTACTTC. Translating gives CASTGTSGGPYEQYF.

CDR3 nucleotides: TGTGCCATCGCAGGCGGGAGCTCCTACAATGAGCAGTTCTTC. Residues: CAIAGGSSYNEQFF. V is TRBV10-3 and J is TRBJ2-1; 7 nucleotides match TRBD2. Trimming at V came to 8 bases and at J to 0 bases, leaving 4 bases not matched to a gene. This CDR3 spans 14 amino acids. CDR1 and CDR2 (germline): ENHRY, SYGVKD.

The rearrangement links TRBV6-5 to TRBJ2-7, with D perhaps matching TRBD1 (6 bases). Germline CDR1 reads MNHEY; CDR2 reads SVGAGI. The length of the CDR3 is 13 residues. With 2 bases removed from V and 3 bases from J, the gap between germline ends came to 8 bases. CDR3: CASSYRDNYEQYF. For the CDR3, the DNA is TGTGCCAGCAGTTACCGGGACAACTACGAGCAGTACTTC.